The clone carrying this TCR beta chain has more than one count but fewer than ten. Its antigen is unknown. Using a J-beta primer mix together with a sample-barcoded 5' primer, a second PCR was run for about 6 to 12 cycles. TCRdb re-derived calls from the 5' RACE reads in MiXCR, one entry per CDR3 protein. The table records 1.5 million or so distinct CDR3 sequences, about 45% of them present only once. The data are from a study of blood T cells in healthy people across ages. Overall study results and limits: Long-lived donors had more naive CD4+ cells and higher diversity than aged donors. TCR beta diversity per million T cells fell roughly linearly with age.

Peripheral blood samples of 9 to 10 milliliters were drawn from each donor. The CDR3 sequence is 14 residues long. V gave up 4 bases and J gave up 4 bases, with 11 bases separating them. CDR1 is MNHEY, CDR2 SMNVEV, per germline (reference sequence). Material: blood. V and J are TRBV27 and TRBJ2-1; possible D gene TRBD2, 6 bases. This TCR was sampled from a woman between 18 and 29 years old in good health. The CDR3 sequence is CASSYRGVYNEQFF. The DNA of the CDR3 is TGTGCCAGCAGTTATCGCGGGGTTTACAATGAGCAGTTCTTC.